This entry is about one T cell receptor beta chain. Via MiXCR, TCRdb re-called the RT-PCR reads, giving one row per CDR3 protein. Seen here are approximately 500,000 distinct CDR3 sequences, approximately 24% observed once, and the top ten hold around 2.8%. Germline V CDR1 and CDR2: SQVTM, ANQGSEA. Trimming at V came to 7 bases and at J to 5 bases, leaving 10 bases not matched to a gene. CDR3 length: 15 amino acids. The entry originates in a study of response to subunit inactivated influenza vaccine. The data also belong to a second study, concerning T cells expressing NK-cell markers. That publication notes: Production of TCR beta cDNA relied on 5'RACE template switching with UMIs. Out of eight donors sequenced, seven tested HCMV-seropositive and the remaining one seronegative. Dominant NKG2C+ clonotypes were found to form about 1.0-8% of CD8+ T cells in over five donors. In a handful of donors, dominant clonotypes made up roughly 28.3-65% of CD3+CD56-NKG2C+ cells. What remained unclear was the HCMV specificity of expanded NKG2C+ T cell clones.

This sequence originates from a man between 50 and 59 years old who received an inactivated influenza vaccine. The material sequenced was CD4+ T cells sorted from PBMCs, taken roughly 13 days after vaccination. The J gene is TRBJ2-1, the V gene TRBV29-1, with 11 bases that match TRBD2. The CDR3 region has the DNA TGCAGCGGGCGAAGGACTAGCGGGTCCCACAATGAGCAGTTCTTC. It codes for CSGRRTSGSHNEQFF.